This T cell receptor beta chain was sequenced during a study of shared clonotypes between healthy human individuals. Study findings and constraints: Researchers sampled blood only, noting tissue repertoires likely differ.

HIV-negative, healthy adults without recent acute infections or vaccinations were the donors. Per germline, CDR1 SGHTA and CDR2 FQGNSA. The CDR3 runs 13 residues. The V gene end was trimmed by 2 bases and the J gene end by 11 bases; junction bases not matched to a gene: 7. Comments on this clone: Antigen specificity is unknown.

The authors' processing: Junction-only immunoSEQ sequences carried no quality scores, so filtering differed. Here immunoSEQ multiplex PCR was the method, and the copy in TCRdb shows in-frame clones only, minus some. V, J and clone size are those of that table, while D and trimming were read from the DNA. The sample consists of roughly 500,000 clones, roughly 80% of them appearing once. The sample taken for sequencing was PBMCs. This TCR came from a woman in her thirties or forties in good health. Some clones in this sample may be carry-over from other donors' samples. The rearrangement links TRBV7-2 to TRBJ1-1; TRBD1 agrees at 8 bases. CDR3 in amino acids: CASSLLRQGWAFF. CDR3 coding DNA: TGTGCCAGCAGCTTATTACGACAGGGGTGGGCTTTCTTT. Using reference TRBV7-2 and TRBJ1-1 for the parts outside the CDR3, the full variable domain is GAGVSQSPSNKVTEKGKDVELRCDPISGHTALYWYRQSLGQGLEFLIYFQGNSAPDKSGLPSDRFSAERTGGSVSTLTIQRTQQEDSAVYLCASSLLRQGWAFFGQGTRLTVV.